These 15 T cell receptor beta chains came from one sample sequenced in a study of cytotoxic CD8 clonotypes in ibrutinib-treated CLL. Sequencing used immunoSEQ multiplex PCR; TCRdb keeps in-frame clones, though not all of them. The sample lists 58,000 or so clones; approximately 54% were seen once. Source: PBMCs, taken after 12 months of ibrutinib treatment. Every receptor here comes from a human donor with chronic lymphocytic leukemia.

This chain links TRBV19 with TRBJ2-3; TRBD1 aligns across 8 bases. The CDR3 extends over 15 amino acids. The germline V gene has CDR1 LNHDA and CDR2 SQIVND (reference sequence). V lost 6 bases and J lost 3; bases outside the gene matches: 8. CDR3 in DNA: TGTGCCAGTAGATCCTCAGGGGGCGTAACAGATACGCAGTATTTT. It yields the protein CASRSSGGVTDTQYF.

J is TRBJ2-3 and V is TRBV6-1; possible D gene TRBD2, 6 bases. Trimming removed 7 bases at V and 0 bases at J, with 14 bases between. CDR3 size: 15 residues. Germline CDR1 reads MNHNS; CDR2 reads SASEGT. The CDR3 spells CASTWTITSTDTQYF. In nucleotides, the CDR3 is TGTGCCAGCACCTGGACTATTACTAGCACAGATACGCAGTATTTT.

This clone was counted many times. The DNA of the CDR3 is TGTGCCAGCAGCCCCGGGTCCGGGCCTGATCAGCCCCAGCATTTT. Encoded protein: CASSPGSGPDQPQHF. The genes are TRBV5-4 and TRBJ1-5; D call uncertain. Per the germline V gene, CDR1 is SGHNT and CDR2 is YYREEE (reference sequence). The V gene lost 4 bases and the J gene lost 5 bases, with 16 bases spanning the gap. The CDR3 has 15 residues.

This clone has only a few counts. The V call is TRBV7-8, the J call TRBJ2-7; no definite D call. CDR3 length: 12 amino acids. The V gene lost 0 bases and the J gene lost 5 bases, with 5 bases spanning the gap. Germline V gene data show CDR1 as SGHVS and CDR2 as FQNEAQ. CDR3 bases: TGTGCCAGCAGCTTAGCAGACAACGAGCAGTACTTC. This gives the protein CASSLADNEQYF.

The count of this clone is one. The V call is TRBV19, the J call TRBJ1-5; D perhaps matches TRBD1 (6 bases). The CDR3 spans 15 residues. Germline V gene sequence: CDR1 LNHDA, CDR2 SQIVND (reference sequence). V was shortened by 1 base and J by 3 bases, with 10 bases between the two germline ends. The CDR3 DNA reads TGTGCCAGTAGTATAGCAGGGGCGCTCAATCAGCCCCAGCATTTT. Translated, it gives CASSIAGALNQPQHF.

This chain connects TRBV5-1 to TRBJ1-5; D unresolved. The length of the CDR3 is 14 residues. Germline V gene sequence: CDR1 SGHRS, CDR2 YFSETQ. The V and J ends lost 4 bases and 9 bases respectively, with 17 bases between them. CDR3 residues: CASSTGRPEGPQHF. For the CDR3, the DNA is TGCGCCAGCAGCACCGGACGGCCAGAAGGGCCCCAGCATTTT.

This chain links TRBV19 with TRBJ1-5, with 9 bases that match TRBD1. Germline trimming cut 5 bases from V and 6 bases from J; bases unmatched to any gene: 8. The CDR3 has 15 amino acids. Germline CDR1 LNHDA, CDR2 SQIVND (reference sequence). CDR3: CASSRGQGASQPQHF. The DNA for the CDR3 is TGTGCCAGTAGTCGGGGACAGGGTGCCAGTCAGCCCCAGCATTTT.

The rearrangement links TRBV15 to TRBJ1-2, with a weak D call TRBD1 (5 bases). CDR1 LNHNV and CDR2 YYDKDF come from the germline V gene (reference sequence). V shed 0 bases and J shed 4 bases, with 15 bases lying between them. The CDR3 runs to 16 residues. The CDR3 DNA reads as TGTGCCACCAGCAGAGATTCCTCAGGGAGGCGCTATGGCTACACCTTC. This codes for CATSRDSSGRRYGYTF.

The rearrangement uses TRBV4-1 and TRBJ2-5, with 15 bases that match TRBD2. Trimming took 0 bases from V and 5 from J; bases not matched to a gene: 7. The CDR3 totals 18 residues. Germline V lookup: CDR1 MGHRA, CDR2 YSYEKL. The CDR3, as DNA: TGCGCCAGCAGCCAAGACGGACTAGCGGGGGGGCCGGACGAGACCCAGTACTTC. It codes for CASSQDGLAGGPDETQYF.

There are a few counts of this clone. V is TRBV7-9 and J is TRBJ2-1; perhaps TRBD1 as D (6 bases). V gave up 2 bases and J gave up 9 bases, with 8 bases separating them. Per germline, CDR1 SEHNR and CDR2 FQNEAQ (reference sequence). The CDR3 has 12 residues. The CDR3 nucleotides are TGTGCCAGCAGCTTACAGGGGACTGAGCAGTTCTTC. Translating gives CASSLQGTEQFF.

The chain combines TRBV11-2 with TRBJ2-7; 11 bases are shared with TRBD1. Unmatched junction bases numbered 1, after V lost 5 bases and J lost 1 base. The CDR3 contains 14 residues. Germline-derived CDR1 and CDR2 are SGHAT and FQNNGV. The CDR3 nucleotides are TGTGCCAGCAGCCGGGACAGGGGGTCCTACGAGCAGTACGTC. Residues: CASSRDRGSYEQYV.

Only one count was recorded for this clone. The chain recombines TRBV11-2 with TRBJ1-4, with D maybe TRBD1 (5 bases). CDR1 SGHAT and CDR2 FQNNGV come from the germline V gene. V gave up 4 bases and J gave up 0 bases, with 12 bases separating them. The CDR3 runs to 16 residues. The CDR3: CASSSGGGTTNEKLFF. CDR3 bases: TGTGCCAGCAGCTCGGGGGGAGGCACAACTAATGAAAAACTGTTTTTT.

The chain uses TRBV11-2 and TRBJ2-4; D possibly corresponds to TRBD2 (6 bases). Trimming shortened V by 5 bases and J by 7 bases, and 21 bases separated the two germline ends. CDR3 length: 16 amino acids. Germline loops: CDR1 SGHAT, CDR2 FQNNGV. Written as DNA, the CDR3 is TGTGCCAGCAGCCCATGGAGGGAACAACAAGCCAACATTCAGTACTTC. Translating it yields CASSPWREQQANIQYF.

This chain uses TRBV6-1 with TRBJ2-5, with 7 bases aligning to TRBD1. This CDR3 has 12 residues. V shed 7 bases and J 4 bases; nucleotides not matched to a gene: 3. Germline CDR1 reads MNHNS; CDR2 reads SASEGT. CDR3 sequence (DNA): TGTGCCAGCACGACAGGGTCAGAGACCCAGTACTTC. Amino acid sequence: CASTTGSETQYF.

This clone has more than one count but fewer than ten. The J gene is TRBJ1-2, the V gene TRBV6-5; D is unclear. V was pared by 5 bases and J by 3 bases, with 13 bases between. This CDR3 spans 14 amino acids. Germline V gene lookup returns CDR1 MNHEY and CDR2 SVGAGI. The CDR3 protein is CASSPWTDDYGYTF. The CDR3, as DNA: TGTGCCAGCAGTCCTTGGACGGACGACTATGGCTACACCTTC.